Listed below are T cell receptor beta chains from one sample, sequenced in a study of response to subunit inactivated influenza vaccine. TCRdb used MiXCR to reprocess the RT-PCR reads, holding one entry per CDR3 protein. The data contain 750,000 to 850,000 distinct CDR3 sequences, less than 20% of them seen just once; the ten biggest clones take up approximately 10%. The sample was PBMCs from blood, taken about 5 days after vaccination. The receptors stem from a man aged 45 to 65 who received an inactivated influenza vaccine. Both conserved end residues are part of each CDR3. The D gene is left open where the match is weak. Clone size is stated in some rows and not others, as once, few, many or a class when expanded.

abundance: few
j_gene: TRBJ2-2
v_gene: TRBV5-1
d_gene: TRBD1
CDR3aa: CASSWTGRNTGELFF
CDR3nt: TGCGCCAGCAGCTGGACAGGGAGGAACACCGGGGAGCTGTTTTTT

abundance: many
j_gene: TRBJ1-2
v_gene: TRBV6-1
d_gene: NA
CDR3aa: CASKPSGGKYGYTF
CDR3nt: TGTGCCAGCAAACCAAGCGGGGGGAAGTATGGCTACACCTTC

abundance: few
j_gene: TRBJ1-6
v_gene: TRBV6-1
d_gene: NA
CDR3aa: CASTPGYNSPLHF
CDR3nt: TGTGCCAGCACCCCGGGGTATAATTCACCCCTCCACTTT

abundance: NA
j_gene: TRBJ2-7
v_gene: TRBV30
d_gene: TRBD1
CDR3aa: CAWTPGQIYEQYF
CDR3nt: TGTGCCTGGACCCCGGGACAGATCTACGAGCAGTACTTC

abundance: many
j_gene: TRBJ2-1
v_gene: TRBV5-1
d_gene: NA
CDR3aa: CASSSGGGTTSSYNEQFF
CDR3nt: TGCGCCAGCAGCTCTGGTGGGGGGACAACGAGCTCCTACAATGAGCAGTTCTTC

abundance: few
j_gene: TRBJ2-3
v_gene: TRBV7-9
d_gene: TRBD2
CDR3aa: CASSPRLAGGFTDTQYF
CDR3nt: TGTGCCAGCAGCCCTCGACTAGCGGGGGGTTTCACAGATACGCAGTATTTT

abundance: few
j_gene: TRBJ2-7
v_gene: TRBV7-2
d_gene: NA
CDR3aa: CASTPGATYEQYF
CDR3nt: TGTGCCAGCACCCCAGGGGCTACCTACGAGCAGTACTTC

abundance: few
j_gene: TRBJ2-7
v_gene: TRBV5-6
d_gene: NA
CDR3aa: CASSPAGLSYEQYF
CDR3nt: TGTGCCAGCAGCCCGGCAGGACTCTCCTACGAGCAGTACTTC

abundance: few
j_gene: TRBJ2-5
v_gene: TRBV4-3
d_gene: NA
CDR3aa: CASSQGMGTGQETQYF
CDR3nt: TGCGCCAGCAGCCAAGGGATGGGAACAGGTCAAGAGACCCAGTACTTC

abundance: many
j_gene: TRBJ2-7
v_gene: TRBV7-2
d_gene: TRBD2
CDR3aa: CASELAGGLYEQYF
CDR3nt: TGTGCCAGCGAATTAGCGGGAGGGCTTTACGAGCAGTACTTC

abundance: NA
j_gene: TRBJ2-3
v_gene: TRBV7-2
d_gene: NA
CDR3aa: CASRAGVRGTDTQYF
CDR3nt: TGTGCCAGCAGAGCAGGGGTTAGGGGCACAGATACGCAGTATTTT

abundance: few
j_gene: TRBJ2-3
v_gene: TRBV6-4
d_gene: NA
CDR3aa: CASSPSAVSTDTQYF
CDR3nt: TGTGCCAGCAGTCCTTCGGCGGTTAGCACAGATACGCAGTATTTT

abundance: few
j_gene: TRBJ2-7
v_gene: TRBV18
d_gene: NA
CDR3aa: CASSPQETYEQYF
CDR3nt: TGTGCCAGCTCACCACAAGAAACCTACGAGCAGTACTTC

abundance: few
j_gene: TRBJ1-5
v_gene: TRBV7-8
d_gene: TRBD1
CDR3aa: CASSKDRGIQPQHF
CDR3nt: TGTGCCAGCAGCAAGGACAGGGGAATTCAGCCCCAGCATTTT

abundance: few
j_gene: TRBJ2-1
v_gene: TRBV28
d_gene: TRBD2
CDR3aa: CASSSWTSGAYNEQFF
CDR3nt: TGTGCCAGCAGTTCCTGGACTAGCGGGGCCTACAATGAGCAGTTCTTC

abundance: NA
j_gene: TRBJ1-5
v_gene: TRBV19
d_gene: NA
CDR3aa: CASSKNRDAHGQPQHF
CDR3nt: TGTGCCAGTAGTAAAAACAGGGATGCCCACGGTCAGCCCCAGCATTTT

abundance: NA
j_gene: TRBJ1-2
v_gene: TRBV20-1
d_gene: TRBD1
CDR3aa: CSASRDSYGYTF
CDR3nt: TGCAGTGCTAGTCGGGACAGTTATGGCTACACCTTC

abundance: once
j_gene: TRBJ2-2
v_gene: TRBV3-1
d_gene: NA
CDR3aa: CASSQTAGLFF
CDR3nt: TGTGCCAGCAGCCAAACGGCGGGGCTGTTTTTT

abundance: NA
j_gene: TRBJ2-2
v_gene: TRBV20-1
d_gene: NA
CDR3aa: CSATGLEAGELFF
CDR3nt: TGCAGTGCAACCGGACTCGAGGCCGGGGAGCTGTTTTTT

abundance: few
j_gene: TRBJ1-5
v_gene: TRBV20-1
d_gene: TRBD1
CDR3aa: CSASAGTGVGGNQPQHF
CDR3nt: TGCAGTGCTAGCGCGGGAACAGGGGTAGGAGGCAATCAGCCCCAGCATTTT

abundance: few
j_gene: TRBJ2-3
v_gene: TRBV29-1
d_gene: NA
CDR3aa: CSVTLLDTQYF
CDR3nt: TGCAGCGTGACCCTACTAGATACGCAGTATTTT